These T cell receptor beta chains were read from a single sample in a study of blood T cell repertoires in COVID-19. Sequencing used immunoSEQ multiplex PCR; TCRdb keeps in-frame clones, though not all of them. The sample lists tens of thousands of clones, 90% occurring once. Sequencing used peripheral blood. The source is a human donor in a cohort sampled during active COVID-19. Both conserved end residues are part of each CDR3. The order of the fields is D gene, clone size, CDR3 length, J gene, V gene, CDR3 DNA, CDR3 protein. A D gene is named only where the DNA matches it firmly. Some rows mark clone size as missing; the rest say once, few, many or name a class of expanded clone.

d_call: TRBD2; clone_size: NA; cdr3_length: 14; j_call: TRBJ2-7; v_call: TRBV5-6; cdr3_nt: TGTGCCAGCAGCCCCCGGGAGGGCCTCTACGAGCAGTACTTC; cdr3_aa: CASSPREGLYEQYF
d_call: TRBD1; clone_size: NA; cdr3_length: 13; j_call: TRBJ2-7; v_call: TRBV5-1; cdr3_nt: TGCGCCAGCAGCCCGGGACAGTTTTACGAGCAGTACTTC; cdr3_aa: CASSPGQFYEQYF
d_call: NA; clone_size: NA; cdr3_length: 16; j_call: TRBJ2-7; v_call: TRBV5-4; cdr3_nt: TGTGCCAGCAGCTCCGACCAACAGGGCCGCTCCTACGAGCAGTACTTC; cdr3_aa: CASSSDQQGRSYEQYF
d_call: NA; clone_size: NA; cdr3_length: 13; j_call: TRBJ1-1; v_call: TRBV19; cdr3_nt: TGTGCCAGTAGTATAACAGGGAGCGCTGAAGCTTTCTTT; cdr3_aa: CASSITGSAEAFF
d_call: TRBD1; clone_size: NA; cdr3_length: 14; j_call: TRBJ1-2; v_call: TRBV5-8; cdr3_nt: TGTGCCAGCAGCCGAGACAGGGTCCGCTATGGCTACACCTTC; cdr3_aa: CASSRDRVRYGYTF
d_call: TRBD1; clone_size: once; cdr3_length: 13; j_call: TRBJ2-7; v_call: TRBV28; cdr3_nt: TGTGCCAGCAGTTTAGACAGGGTAAACGAGCAGTACTTC; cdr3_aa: CASSLDRVNEQYF
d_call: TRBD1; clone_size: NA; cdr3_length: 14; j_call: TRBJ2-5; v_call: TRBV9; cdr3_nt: TGTGCCAGCAGCGGGGGACAGCAGAAAGAGACCCAGTACTTC; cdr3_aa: CASSGGQQKETQYF
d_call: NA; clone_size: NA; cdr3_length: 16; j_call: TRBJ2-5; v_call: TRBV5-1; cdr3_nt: TGCGCCAGCAGCTTGGACACGGATGGGCGCCAAGAGACCCAGTACTTC; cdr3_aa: CASSLDTDGRQETQYF
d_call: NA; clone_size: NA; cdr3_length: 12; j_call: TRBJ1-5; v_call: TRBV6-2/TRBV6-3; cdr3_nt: TGTGCCAGCAGTGCAGGGGTTCAGCCCCAGCATTTT; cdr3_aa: CASSAGVQPQHF
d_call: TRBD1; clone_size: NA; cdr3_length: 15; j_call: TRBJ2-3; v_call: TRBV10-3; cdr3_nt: TGTGCCATCAGTGAAGGGACAGCAAGCACAGATACGCAGTATTTT; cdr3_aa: CAISEGTASTDTQYF
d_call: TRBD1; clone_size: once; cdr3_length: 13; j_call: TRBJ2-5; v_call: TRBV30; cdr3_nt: TGTGCCTGGTCGACAGGGGGCGAAGAGACCCAGTACTTC; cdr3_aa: CAWSTGGEETQYF
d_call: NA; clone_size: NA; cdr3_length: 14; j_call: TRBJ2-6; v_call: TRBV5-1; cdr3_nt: TGCGCCAGCAACAAGAACTCTGGGGCCAACGTCCTGACTTTC; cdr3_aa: CASNKNSGANVLTF
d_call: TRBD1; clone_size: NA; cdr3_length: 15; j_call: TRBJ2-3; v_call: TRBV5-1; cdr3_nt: TGCGCCAGCAGCTTTGGCAGGGGGAGCACAGATACGCAGTATTTT; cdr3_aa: CASSFGRGSTDTQYF
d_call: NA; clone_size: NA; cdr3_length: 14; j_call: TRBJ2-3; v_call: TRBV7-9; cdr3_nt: TGTGCCAGCAGCTTAGAGGGGAGCACAGATACGCAGTATTTT; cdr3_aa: CASSLEGSTDTQYF
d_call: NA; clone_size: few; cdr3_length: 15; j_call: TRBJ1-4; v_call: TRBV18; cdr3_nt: TGTGCCAGCTCACCACCGTTAGGGGTTCGAGAAAAACTGTTTTTT; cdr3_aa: CASSPPLGVREKLFF
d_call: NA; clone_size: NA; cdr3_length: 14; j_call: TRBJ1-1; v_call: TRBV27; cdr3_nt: TGTGCCAGCAGTCGGATGTTAGGGGGACCTGAAGCTTTCTTT; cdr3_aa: CASSRMLGGPEAFF
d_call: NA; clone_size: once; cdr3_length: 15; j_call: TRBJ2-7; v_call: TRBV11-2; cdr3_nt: TGTGCCAGCAGCTTAGGCAGGGGCAATGTGGGCGAGCAGTACTTC; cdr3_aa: CASSLGRGNVGEQYF
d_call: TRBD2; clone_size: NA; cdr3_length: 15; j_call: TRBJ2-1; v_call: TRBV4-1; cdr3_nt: TGCGCCAGCAGCCAAGATATTAGCGGGAGTAATGAGCAGTTCTTC; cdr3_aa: CASSQDISGSNEQFF
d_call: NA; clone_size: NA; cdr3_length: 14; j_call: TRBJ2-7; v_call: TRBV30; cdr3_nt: TGTGCCTACACCACGGCGGGCACCTCCTACGAGCAGTACTTC; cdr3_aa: CAYTTAGTSYEQYF
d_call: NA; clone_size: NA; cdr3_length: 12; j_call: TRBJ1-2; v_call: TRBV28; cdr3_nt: TGTGCCAGCAGTTTAGAGGGAGTTAGCTACACCTTC; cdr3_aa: CASSLEGVSYTF
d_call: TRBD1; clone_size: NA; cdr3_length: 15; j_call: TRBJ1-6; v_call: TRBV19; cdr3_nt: TGTGCCAGTCGAGGGACAGGGGGTTACAGTTCACCCCTCCACTTT; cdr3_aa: CASRGTGGYSSPLHF
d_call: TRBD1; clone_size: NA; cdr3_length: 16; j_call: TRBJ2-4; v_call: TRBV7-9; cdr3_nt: TGTGCCAGCAGCTCAGGGACAGACCTAGCCAAAAACATTCAGTACTTC; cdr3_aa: CASSSGTDLAKNIQYF
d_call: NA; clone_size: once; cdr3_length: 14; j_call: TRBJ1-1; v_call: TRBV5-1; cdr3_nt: TGCGCCAGCAGCTTGGGGGTACGGGACACTGAAGCTTTCTTT; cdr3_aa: CASSLGVRDTEAFF
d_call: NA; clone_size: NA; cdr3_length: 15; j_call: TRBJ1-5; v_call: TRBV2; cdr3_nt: TGTGCCAGCAGTGAAGAGCAGGTTAGCAATCAGCCCCAGCATTTT; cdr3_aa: CASSEEQVSNQPQHF
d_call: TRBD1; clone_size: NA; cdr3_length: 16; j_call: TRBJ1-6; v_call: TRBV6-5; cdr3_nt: TGTGCCAGCAGTTACGTCCAGGGGGGATATAATTCACCCCTCCACTTT; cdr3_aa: CASSYVQGGYNSPLHF
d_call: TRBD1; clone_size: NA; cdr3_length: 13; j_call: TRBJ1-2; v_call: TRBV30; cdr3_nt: TGTGCCTGGAGTGTCGGACAGGGGGCTGGCTACACCTTC; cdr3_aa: CAWSVGQGAGYTF
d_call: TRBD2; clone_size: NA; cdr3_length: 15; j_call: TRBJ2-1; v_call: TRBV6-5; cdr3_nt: TGTGCCAGCAGAAATAGCGGGAGGGCCAGGGATGAGCAGTTCTTC; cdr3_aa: CASRNSGRARDEQFF
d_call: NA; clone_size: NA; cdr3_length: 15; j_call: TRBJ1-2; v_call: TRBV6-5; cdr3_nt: TGTGCCAGCAGTTACTCGAGGCGGGGAGAGTATGGCTACACCTTC; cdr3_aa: CASSYSRRGEYGYTF
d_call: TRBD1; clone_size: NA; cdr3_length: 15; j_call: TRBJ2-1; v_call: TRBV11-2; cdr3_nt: TGTGCCAGCAGCCAAGACAGGGGTGGGTACAATGAGCAGTTCTTC; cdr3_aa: CASSQDRGGYNEQFF
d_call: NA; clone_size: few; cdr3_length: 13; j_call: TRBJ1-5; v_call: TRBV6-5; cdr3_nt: TGTGCCAGCACTTCGGGGTTAAATCAGCCCCAGCATTTT; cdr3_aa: CASTSGLNQPQHF
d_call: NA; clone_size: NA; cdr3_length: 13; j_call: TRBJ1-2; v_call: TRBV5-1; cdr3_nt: TGCGCCAGCCGGACAGAGATTAACTATGGCTACACCTTC; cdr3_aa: CASRTEINYGYTF
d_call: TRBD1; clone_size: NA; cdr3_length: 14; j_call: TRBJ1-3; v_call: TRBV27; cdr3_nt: TGTGCCAGCAGTTTGACAGGGACTGGAAACACCATATATTTT; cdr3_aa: CASSLTGTGNTIYF
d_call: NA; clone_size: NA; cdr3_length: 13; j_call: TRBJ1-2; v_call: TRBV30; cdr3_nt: TGTGCCTGGAGCCCGACAGGACCTTATGGCTACACCTTC; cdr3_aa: CAWSPTGPYGYTF
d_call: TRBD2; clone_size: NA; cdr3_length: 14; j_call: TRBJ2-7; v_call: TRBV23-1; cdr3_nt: TGCGCCAGCAGTCCGGGGACTAGCCGGGGCGAGCAGTACTTC; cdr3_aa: CASSPGTSRGEQYF
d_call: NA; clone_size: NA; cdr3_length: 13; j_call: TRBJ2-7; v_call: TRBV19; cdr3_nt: TGTGCCAGTAGTATTTACATTTCCTACGAGCAGTACTTC; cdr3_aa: CASSIYISYEQYF
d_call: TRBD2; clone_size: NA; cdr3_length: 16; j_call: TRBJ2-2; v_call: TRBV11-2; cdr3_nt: TGTGCCAGCAGCTCCCCCGGGGGGGCCCGCACCGGGGAGCTGTTTTTT; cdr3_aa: CASSSPGGARTGELFF
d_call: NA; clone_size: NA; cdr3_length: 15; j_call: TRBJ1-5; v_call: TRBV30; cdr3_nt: TGTGCCTGGTCGGCCGGGAGCCATAGCAATCAGCCCCAGCATTTT; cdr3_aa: CAWSAGSHSNQPQHF